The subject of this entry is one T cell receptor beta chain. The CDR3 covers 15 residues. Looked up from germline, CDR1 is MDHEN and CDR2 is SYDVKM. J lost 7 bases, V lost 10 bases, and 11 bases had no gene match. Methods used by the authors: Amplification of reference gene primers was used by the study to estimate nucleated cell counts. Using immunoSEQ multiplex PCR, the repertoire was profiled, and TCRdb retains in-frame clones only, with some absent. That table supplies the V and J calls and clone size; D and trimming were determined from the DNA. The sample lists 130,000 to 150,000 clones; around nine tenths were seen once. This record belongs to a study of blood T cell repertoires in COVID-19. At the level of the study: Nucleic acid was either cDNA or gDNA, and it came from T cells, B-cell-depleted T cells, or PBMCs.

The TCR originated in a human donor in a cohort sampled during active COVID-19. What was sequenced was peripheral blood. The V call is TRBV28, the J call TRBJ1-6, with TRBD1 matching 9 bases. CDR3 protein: CAILGQGSINSPLHF. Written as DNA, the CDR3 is TGTGCCATCCTAGGACAGGGGAGTATCAATTCACCCCTCCACTTT.